A single sample is the source of the 30 T cell receptor beta chains below, sequenced in a study of blood T cell repertoires in COVID-19. Sequencing used immunoSEQ multiplex PCR; TCRdb keeps in-frame clones, though not all of them. This sample carries roughly 150,000 clones, roughly four fifths of them seen once, and the ten largest clones take around 10%. Sequenced: peripheral blood. Receptor source: a man aged 60 to 75 with active or convalescent COVID-19.

This rearrangement joins TRBV6-1 to TRBJ2-3; 7 positions agree with TRBD1. The germline V gene has CDR1 MNHNS and CDR2 SASEGT. CDR3 length equals 17 residues. J gave up 2 bases and V 2 bases, and 10 bases lay outside the gene matches. The CDR3: CASSERGDRAFTDTQYF. In nucleotides, the CDR3 is TGTGCCAGCAGTGAAAGGGGTGACAGGGCCTTCACAGATACGCAGTATTTT.

The chain is built from TRBV10-1 and TRBJ1-1; D is unresolved. V lost 0 bases and J lost 2, with 4 bases in between. Germline-derived CDR1 and CDR2 are WNHNN and SYGVQD (reference sequence). The CDR3 runs to 13 residues. This CDR3 reads CASSESGNTEAFF. DNA of the CDR3: TGCGCCAGCAGTGAGTCTGGCAACACTGAAGCTTTCTTT.

The V and J genes are TRBV18 and TRBJ1-1; D unclear. Trimming took off 6 bases at V and 1 base at J, with 30 bases between the two ends. The CDR3 covers 20 residues. CDR1 is KGHSH and CDR2 is LQKENI in the germline V gene. This CDR3 is CASSRDKPRPEERENTEAFF. The CDR3 DNA follows: TGTGCCAGCTCTCGAGATAAGCCCCGGCCGGAGGAGAGGGAGAACACTGAAGCTTTCTTT.

The chain joins TRBV11-3 to TRBJ2-2, with TRBD1 matching 11 bases. The junction had 9 bases not matched to a gene; V was cut back by 5 bases and J by 7 bases. This CDR3 has 16 amino acids. Germline CDR1 reads SGHNT; CDR2 reads YENEEA. The CDR3 nucleotides read TGTGCCAGCAGCCCCCTTGGACAGGGGGCTGGCGGGGAGCTGTTTTTT. It translates to CASSPLGQGAGGELFF.

This clone appeared once. The chain joins TRBV6-1 to TRBJ1-1; D unresolved. Trimming removed 3 bases at V and 13 bases at J, with 18 bases between. Per germline, CDR1 MNHNS and CDR2 SASEGT. The CDR3 totals 13 residues. DNA for the CDR3: TGTGCCAGCAGTGAGCAGGCGGGCACCTTGATTTTCTTT. Protein product: CASSEQAGTLIFF.

This clone was recorded a few times. The chain combines TRBV28 with TRBJ1-5; 10 bases match TRBD1. Looked up from germline, CDR1 is MDHEN and CDR2 is SYDVKM. Trimming removed 6 bases from V and 0 bases from J; junction bases left unmatched: 8. The CDR3 loop spans 17 amino acids. This chain's CDR3 is CASSLDRGPGSNQPQHF. The CDR3 coding sequence is TGTGCCAGCAGCCTAGACAGGGGGCCGGGTAGCAATCAGCCCCAGCATTTT.

This rearrangement joins TRBV7-3 to TRBJ2-6, with TRBD2 matching over 14 bases. The germline CDR1 and CDR2 sequences are SGHTA and FQGTGA. The J segment lost 4 bases and the V segment lost 5 bases, leaving 10 bases of the junction unmatched. This CDR3 is 19 amino acids long. The DNA for the CDR3 is TGTGCCAGCAGCCCGACTAGCGGGGGGGCTTTATCCGGGGCCAACGTCCTGACTTTC. Translation gives CASSPTSGGALSGANVLTF. Full variable domain (rest looked up from reference TRBV7-3 and TRBJ2-6): GAGVSQTPSNKVTEKGKYVELRCDPISGHTALYWYRQSLGQGPEFLIYFQGTGAADDSGLPNDRFFAVRPEGSVSTLKIQRTERGDSAVYLCASSPTSGGALSGANVLTFGAGSRLTVL.

The rearrangement joins TRBV6-6 to TRBJ1-4, with 10 nucleotides matching TRBD1. CDR1 is MNHNY, CDR2 SVGAGI, per germline (reference sequence). This CDR3 comprises 16 residues. Trimming removed 6 bases from V and 7 bases from J; junction bases left unmatched: 11. CDR3 in amino acids: CASRGQGGGLIEKLFF. Written as DNA, the CDR3 is TGTGCCAGCAGAGGACAGGGGGGCGGTCTGATTGAAAAACTGTTTTTT.

The chain recombines TRBV7-9 with TRBJ2-1; D perhaps matches TRBD2 (5 bases). V shed 5 bases and J shed 9 bases, with 8 bases lying between them. Per germline, CDR1 SEHNR and CDR2 FQNEAQ (reference sequence). The CDR3 length is 11 residues. The CDR3 here is CASSRGSEQFF. In nucleotides, the CDR3 is TGTGCCAGCAGCCGGGGTTCTGAGCAGTTCTTC. Full variable domain (missing parts from reference TRBV7-9 and TRBJ2-1): DTGVSQNPRHKITKRGQNVTFRCDPISEHNRLYWYRQTLGQGPEFLTYFQNEAQLEKSRLLSDRFSAERPKGSFSTLEIQRTEQGDSAMYLCASSRGSEQFFGPGTRLTVL.

This clone was seen a single time. This chain connects TRBV25-1 to TRBJ2-5, with 9 nucleotides matching TRBD1. Germline V gives CDR1 MGHDK, CDR2 SYGVNS. The V and J ends lost 6 bases and 1 base, in that order; junction bases with no gene match: 6. The CDR3 extends over 15 amino acids. This CDR3 is CASRVGQGGQETQYF. The CDR3 nucleotides are TGTGCCAGCAGAGTGGGACAGGGAGGCCAAGAGACCCAGTACTTC.

CDR3 sequence reads: CASREGGGASPLHF. In nucleotides, the CDR3 is TGTGCCAGCAGGGAGGGGGGGGGCGCTTCACCCCTCCACTTT. The chain employs TRBV2 and TRBJ1-6, with D perhaps matching TRBD1 (6 bases). Germline loops: CDR1 SNHLY, CDR2 FYNNEI. The CDR3 totals 14 residues. Trimming pared 6 bases from V and 9 bases from J, leaving 15 bases between. Filled out from reference TRBV2 and TRBJ1-6, the complete variable domain reads EPEVTQTPSHQVTQMGQEVILRCVPISNHLYFYWYRQILGQKVEFLVSFYNNEISEKSEIFDDQFSVERPDGSNFTLKIRSTKLEDSAMYFCASREGGGASPLHFGNGTRLTVT.

The gene calls are TRBV7-2 and TRBJ1-1, with 9 bases matching TRBD1. Germline assignment: CDR1 SGHTA and CDR2 FQGNSA. The V gene end was trimmed by 5 bases and the J gene end by 1 base; junction bases not matched to a gene: 2. This CDR3 is built from 14 residues. The chain's CDR3 is CASSDRGRNTEAFF. CDR3 nucleotides: TGTGCCAGCAGCGACAGGGGGAGGAACACTGAAGCTTTCTTT.

This clone was seen only a few times. The V gene is TRBV3-1 (or the pseudogene TRBV3-2), the J gene TRBJ1-1, with D hard to call. Per germline, CDR1 LGHDT and CDR2 YNNKEL (reference sequence). V was pared by 1 base and J by 2 bases, with 11 bases between. The CDR3 is 15 residues long. DNA for the CDR3: TGTGCCAGCAGCCAAGTCGGGAGAGCTAACACTGAAGCTTTCTTT. This codes for CASSQVGRANTEAFF.

The V call is TRBV6-4, the J call TRBJ2-3; D not resolved. This CDR3 has 14 amino acids. The germline V gene has CDR1 MRHNA and CDR2 SNTAGT. Trimming cost V 4 bases and J 5 bases, with 13 bases left between them. The CDR3 sequence is CASSVAMGQDTQYF. The CDR3 region has the DNA TGTGCCAGCAGTGTGGCCATGGGCCAAGATACGCAGTATTTT.

This chain uses TRBV6-5 with TRBJ1-5; D call uncertain. This CDR3 has 15 residues. CDR1 and CDR2 from the germline V gene are MNHEY and SVGAGI. V shed 4 bases and J shed 1 base, with 11 bases lying between them. The DNA of the CDR3 is TGTGCCAGCAGTTCCGGGATTTTCAGCAATCAGCCCCAGCATTTT. Translation: CASSSGIFSNQPQHF.

This clone has a single count. The CDR3 loop is CASSQAGASYNEQFF. The CDR3, as DNA: TGCGCCAGCAGCCAGGCGGGGGCATCCTACAATGAGCAGTTCTTC. The chain employs TRBV4-1 and TRBJ2-1, with D perhaps TRBD2 (7 bases). The CDR3 is 15 amino acids. Germline CDR1 is MGHRA and CDR2 is YSYEKL. The V end lost 3 bases, the J end lost 1 base, and 10 bases lay between the germline ends.

V and J are TRBV7-9 and TRBJ1-1, with 7 bases identical to TRBD1. V lost 1 base, J lost 11 bases, and 7 bases stayed unmatched. The germline CDR1 and CDR2 sequences are SEHNR and FQNEAQ (reference sequence). The CDR3 has 13 amino acids. The CDR3 bases are TGTGCCAGCAGCTTAGACAGGGGAATGGGCGCTTTCTTT. This codes for CASSLDRGMGAFF.

For this clone: Other DNA variants within this sample encode the same CDR3. The J gene is TRBJ2-1, the V gene TRBV4-2; 9 nucleotides match TRBD2. The V and J ends lost 0 bases and 4 bases, in that order; junction bases with no gene match: 4. Germline V gene sequence: CDR1 LGHNA, CDR2 YNFKEQ. This CDR3 is 16 amino acids long. CDR3 sequence (DNA): TGTGCCAGCAGCCAAGATCTAGCGGGATCATACAATGAGCAGTTCTTC. Translating gives CASSQDLAGSYNEQFF.

The V and J genes are TRBV5-1 and TRBJ2-1; TRBD1 agrees at 8 bases. Unmatched junction bases numbered 8, after V lost 0 bases and J lost 0 bases. This CDR3 is 18 amino acids long. Per the germline V gene, CDR1 is SGHRS and CDR2 is YFSETQ. The CDR3 DNA reads TGCGCCAGCAGCTTGGGACAGGGGAAGAGGAGCTCCTACAATGAGCAGTTCTTC. Its translation is CASSLGQGKRSSYNEQFF.

V gene TRBV7-6 combines with J gene TRBJ2-2; 7 bases line up with TRBD1. There are 15 residues in the CDR3. The trim removed 4 bases at V and 3 bases at J, leaving 5 bases unmatched. Germline CDR1 SGHVS, CDR2 FNYEAQ. DNA for the CDR3: TGTGCCAGCAGCTCACAGGGGTTCGACACCGGGGAGCTGTTTTTT. Residues: CASSSQGFDTGELFF.

J is TRBJ2-1 and V is TRBV5-1, with TRBD2 matching over 7 bases. The CDR3 runs to 16 residues. The germline CDR1 and CDR2 sequences are SGHRS and YFSETQ. V was clipped by 0 bases and J by 10 bases; unmatched bases: 13. CDR3 in amino acids: CASSLVETSLAEEQFF. The CDR3 DNA follows: TGCGCCAGCAGCTTGGTGGAGACTAGCCTGGCGGAGGAGCAGTTCTTC.

This clone was detected once. This CDR3 is CASSLGTGATNEKLFF. The DNA of the CDR3 is TGTGCCAGCAGCTTAGGGACAGGAGCAACTAATGAAAAACTGTTTTTT. This sequence joins TRBV7-9 and TRBJ1-4; TRBD1 agrees at 7 bases. The CDR3 runs 16 residues. From germline, CDR1 is SEHNR and CDR2 FQNEAQ (reference sequence). Trimming at V came to 1 base and at J to 0 bases, leaving 2 bases not matched to a gene.

The chain combines TRBV5-6 with TRBJ1-2, with TRBD1 matching over 9 bases. The V gene's germline CDR1 is SGHDT and CDR2 YYEEEE. CDR3 size: 14 residues. V lost 4 bases and J lost 2; bases outside the gene matches: 3. Here the CDR3 DNA reads TGTGCCAGCAGCCGGACAGGGGAGAACTATGGCTACACCTTC. Amino acids: CASSRTGENYGYTF.

This clone was counted a few times. The genes are TRBV6-5 and TRBJ1-6; D is undetermined. V lost 2 bases and J lost 8, with 13 bases in between. Germline-derived CDR1 and CDR2 are MNHEY and SVGAGI. The CDR3 runs 15 residues. The DNA of the CDR3 is TGTGCCAGCAGTTACAGACGGGTGCTGGATTCACCCCTCCACTTT. Translated, it gives CASSYRRVLDSPLHF.

This sequence joins TRBV10-3 and TRBJ1-1; 7 nucleotides align to TRBD1. The CDR3 is made up of 11 amino acids. Germline values: CDR1 ENHRY, CDR2 SYGVKD. V was pared by 8 bases and J by 8 bases, with 5 bases of the junction left unmatched. CDR3 protein: CAIQGTAEAFF. DNA of the CDR3: TGTGCCATCCAAGGGACAGCCGAAGCTTTCTTT.

The gene calls are TRBV4-1 and TRBJ2-1; 10 bases are a match to TRBD1. The CDR3 is 19 amino acids. The V gene end was trimmed by 3 bases and the J gene end by 3 bases; junction bases not matched to a gene: 14. The germline CDR1 and CDR2 sequences are MGHRA and YSYEKL. The CDR3 region is CASSQVGRPGTGVYNEQFF. The CDR3, as DNA: TGCGCCAGCAGCCAGGTAGGGCGCCCCGGGACAGGGGTCTACAATGAGCAGTTCTTC.

The chain employs TRBV6-1 and TRBJ1-3, with 8 bases that match TRBD1. This CDR3 is 16 amino acids long. Germline V gene lookup returns CDR1 MNHNS and CDR2 SASEGT. With 4 bases clipped from V and 0 bases from J, the junction kept 5 bases outside the gene matches. CDR3 in DNA: TGTGCCAGCAGTGGGGGACAGGCCGGCTCTGGAAACACCATATATTTT. Its protein product is CASSGGQAGSGNTIYF.

The chain is built from TRBV7-9 and TRBJ1-1, with D perhaps matching TRBD1 (5 bases). CDR1 is SEHNR and CDR2 is FQNEAQ in the germline V gene (reference sequence). V lost 7 bases and J 4 bases, leaving 19 bases between the germline ends. This CDR3 region has 15 residues. The DNA of the CDR3 is TGTGCCAGCATCCCGACACCAGGGTTTTTCACTGAAGCTTTCTTT. It encodes CASIPTPGFFTEAFF.

The V gene is TRBV6-5, the J gene TRBJ1-6; possibly TRBD1 for D (5 bases). The V and J ends lost 6 bases and 4 bases respectively, with 13 bases between them. In germline, CDR1 is MNHEY, CDR2 SVGAGI. This CDR3 has 15 amino acids. The DNA of the CDR3 is TGTGCCAGCAGCCCCCACTCAGGGTATAATTCACCCCTCCACTTT. Amino acids: CASSPHSGYNSPLHF.

In this sample, this clone turned up once. The chain carries TRBV19 and TRBJ1-2; D unresolved. Trimming removed 4 bases at V and 4 bases at J, with 10 bases between. The CDR3 totals 13 residues. Germline V gives CDR1 LNHDA, CDR2 SQIVND (reference sequence). The CDR3 here is CASSSTSVYGYTF. CDR3 DNA: TGTGCCAGTAGTAGTACATCCGTCTATGGCTACACCTTC.